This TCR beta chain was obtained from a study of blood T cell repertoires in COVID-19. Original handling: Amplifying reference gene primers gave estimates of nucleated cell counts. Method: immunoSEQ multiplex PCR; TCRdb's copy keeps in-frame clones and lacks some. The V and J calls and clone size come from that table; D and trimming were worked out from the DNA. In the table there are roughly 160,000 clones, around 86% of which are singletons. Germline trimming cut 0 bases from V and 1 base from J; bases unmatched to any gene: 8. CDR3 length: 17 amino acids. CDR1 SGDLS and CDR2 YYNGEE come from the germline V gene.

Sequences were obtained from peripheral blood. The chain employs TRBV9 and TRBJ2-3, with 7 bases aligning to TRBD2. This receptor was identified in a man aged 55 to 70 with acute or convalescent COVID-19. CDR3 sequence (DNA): TGTGCCAGCAGCGTAGAGGTGGCTAGCGGAGGCACAGATACGCAGTATTTT. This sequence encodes CASSVEVASGGTDTQYF. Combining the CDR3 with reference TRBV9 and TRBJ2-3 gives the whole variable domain DSGVTQTPKHLITATGQRVTLRCSPRSGDLSVYWYQQSLDQGLQFLIQYYNGEERAKGNILERFSAQQFPDLHSELNLSSLELGDSALYFCASSVEVASGGTDTQYFGPGTRLTVL.